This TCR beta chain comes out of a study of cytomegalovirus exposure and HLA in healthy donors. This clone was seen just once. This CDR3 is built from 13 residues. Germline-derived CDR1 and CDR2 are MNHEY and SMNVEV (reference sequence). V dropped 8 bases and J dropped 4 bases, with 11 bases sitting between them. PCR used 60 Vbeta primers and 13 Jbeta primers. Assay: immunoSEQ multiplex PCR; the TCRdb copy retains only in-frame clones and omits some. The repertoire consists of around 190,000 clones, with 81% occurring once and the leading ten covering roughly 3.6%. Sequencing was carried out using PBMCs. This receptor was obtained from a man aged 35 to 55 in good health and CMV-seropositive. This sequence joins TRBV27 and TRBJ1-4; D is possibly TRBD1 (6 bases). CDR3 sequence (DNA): TGTGCCAGCGAACAGGGCCTTAATGAAAAACTGTTTTTT. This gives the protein CASEQGLNEKLFF.